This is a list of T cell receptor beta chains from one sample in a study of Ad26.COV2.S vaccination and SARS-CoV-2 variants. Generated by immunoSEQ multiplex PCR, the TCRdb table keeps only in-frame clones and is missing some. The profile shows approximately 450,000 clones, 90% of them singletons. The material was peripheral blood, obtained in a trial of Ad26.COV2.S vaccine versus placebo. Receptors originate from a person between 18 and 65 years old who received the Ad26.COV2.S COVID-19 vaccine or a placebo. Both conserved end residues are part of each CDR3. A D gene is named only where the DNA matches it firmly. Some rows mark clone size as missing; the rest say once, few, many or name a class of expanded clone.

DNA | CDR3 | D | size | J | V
TGTGCCAGCAGCTCACCGACTAGAGATACGCAGTATTTT | CASSSPTRDTQYF | - | - | TRBJ2-3 | TRBV11-1
TGTGCCTGGAGTGTAAAAGAGACCCAGTACTTC | CAWSVKETQYF | - | - | TRBJ2-5 | TRBV30
TGTGCCAGCACCCCCAGGACTAATTACAATGAGCAGTTCTTC | CASTPRTNYNEQFF | - | - | TRBJ2-1 | TRBV28
TGTGCCAGCAGTCGCGGGACAGGGGGGCCCGGGGAGCTGTTTTTT | CASSRGTGGPGELFF | TRBD1 | - | TRBJ2-2 | TRBV28
TGTGCCAGCAGCTTAGGAGCGGGAGGTCCCCTCTCCTACGAGCAGTACTTC | CASSLGAGGPLSYEQYF | TRBD2 | few | TRBJ2-7 | TRBV7-9
TGCGCCAGCAGCCAAGATTCTACAGGGGCCTCCTACGAGCAGTACTTC | CASSQDSTGASYEQYF | TRBD1 | - | TRBJ2-7 | TRBV4-1
TGTGCCAGTAGTATTAAGGGACAGGGGTGGAACACTGAAGCTTTCTTT | CASSIKGQGWNTEAFF | TRBD1 | once | TRBJ1-1 | TRBV19
TGTGCCAGCAGTTTAAGGGCAGGGATTGGCTACACCTTC | CASSLRAGIGYTF | - | - | TRBJ1-2 | TRBV12-3/TRBV12-4
TGCGCCAGCAGCTTGACAGGAGGTTTGACAGATACGCAGTATTTT | CASSLTGGLTDTQYF | - | - | TRBJ2-3 | TRBV5-1
TGTGCCAATATCGGGGGGAATCGGTACGAGCAGTACTTC | CANIGGNRYEQYF | TRBD2 | - | TRBJ2-7 | TRBV28
TGCAGCGCCCTGAGGGGTTACGAGCAGTACTTC | CSALRGYEQYF | - | few | TRBJ2-7 | TRBV29-1
TGCGCCAGCAGCTTGACGGGGGGCGAGCAGCCCCAGCATTTT | CASSLTGGEQPQHF | - | - | TRBJ1-5 | TRBV5-1
TGTGCCAGTAGTTCCCCCGGACTAGCCGGTGAGCAGTTCTTC | CASSSPGLAGEQFF | TRBD2 | - | TRBJ2-1 | TRBV19
TGCGCCAGCAGCTTGGACTTAACTAGCGGGAGCTACGAGCAGTACTTC | CASSLDLTSGSYEQYF | TRBD2 | - | TRBJ2-7 | TRBV5-1
TGCGCCAGCAGCTTGGGGGCGGGAGCCCACGAGCAGTACTTC | CASSLGAGAHEQYF | TRBD2 | - | TRBJ2-7 | TRBV5-1
TGTGCCAGCAGCTTAGACATGTGGGCAGGGGCGGGGACCCAGTACTTC | CASSLDMWAGAGTQYF | - | - | TRBJ2-5 | TRBV7-8
TGTGCCAGCAGCTTAGACCAGACAGGGGCTGGGGACACTGAAGCTTTCTTT | CASSLDQTGAGDTEAFF | TRBD1 | - | TRBJ1-1 | TRBV11-2
TGTGCCAGTCGAGCGATCCTCGGGACGGAAGCTAACTATGGCTACACCTTC | CASRAILGTEANYGYTF | - | - | TRBJ1-2 | TRBV19
TGTGCCAGCAGCTTCTCTGAGCTGTCGGCAGATACGCAGTATTTT | CASSFSELSADTQYF | - | - | TRBJ2-3 | TRBV7-2
TGTGCCAGCTCACCCCCAGGAGCCCGGGATACGCAGTATTTT | CASSPPGARDTQYF | - | - | TRBJ2-3 | TRBV18
TGCAGTGCTAGTCCCTCAGGGGACTATGGCTACACCTTC | CSASPSGDYGYTF | - | - | TRBJ1-2 | TRBV20-1
TGTGCCAGCAGCTTAGATCGAGGAGGGAGGGCCTACAATGAGCAGTTCTTC | CASSLDRGGRAYNEQFF | TRBD2 | few | TRBJ2-1 | TRBV11-2
TGTGCCAGCAGCGTCGGGACTAGAAACAATGAGCAGTTCTTC | CASSVGTRNNEQFF | TRBD2 | - | TRBJ2-1 | TRBV9
TGTGCCAGCTCACCGCTAGCGGGGGGCGACGAGCAGTACTTC | CASSPLAGGDEQYF | TRBD2 | once | TRBJ2-7 | TRBV18
TGTGCCAGCAGTTACTCGACTGCCGGGTGGTACGAGCAGTACTTC | CASSYSTAGWYEQYF | - | - | TRBJ2-7 | TRBV6-6
TGTGCCAGCAGCCATCGCGCCAGGTACTACGAGCAGTACTTC | CASSHRARYYEQYF | - | - | TRBJ2-7 | TRBV3-1/TRBV3-2
TGTGCCAGCAGCGTGGGAGACAATCTAAACACCATATATTTT | CASSVGDNLNTIYF | - | few | TRBJ1-3 | TRBV9
TGTGCCAGCCACAGGGATTACGGGAATTCACCCCTCCACTTT | CASHRDYGNSPLHF | - | - | TRBJ1-6 | TRBV19
TGCGCCAGCAGCTTAGAGGGCTCCTACGAGCAGTACTTC | CASSLEGSYEQYF | - | - | TRBJ2-7 | TRBV5-1
TGTGCCAGCAGTTCCCGTGGGACCCCCGGGCAAGAGACCCAGTACTTC | CASSSRGTPGQETQYF | - | - | TRBJ2-5 | TRBV6-5
TGTGCCAGCAGTGGGGCCGGGACAGGTGAAGGGGGCTACACCTTC | CASSGAGTGEGGYTF | TRBD1 | - | TRBJ1-2 | TRBV28
TGTGCCAGCAGCCAAGGCTTCTCAAACTACGAGCAGTACTTC | CASSQGFSNYEQYF | - | - | TRBJ2-7 | TRBV14
TGTGCCAGCAGCTCGACAGTAGCTAACTATGGCTACACCTTC | CASSSTVANYGYTF | - | - | TRBJ1-2 | TRBV5-5
TGTGCCAGCAGCCTCCTGAGCAGGGCAGGAGGCTACACCTTC | CASSLLSRAGGYTF | - | - | TRBJ1-2 | TRBV7-9
TGTGCCAGCAGTGAGACGGGTAAAGGCTATGGCTACACCTTC | CASSETGKGYGYTF | - | - | TRBJ1-2 | TRBV2
TGTGCTAGTGGTTTGGGGACAGTTATTCAGCCCCAGCATTTT | CASGLGTVIQPQHF | - | - | TRBJ1-5 | TRBV12-5
TGTGCCAGCAGCCATGACAGCGAAAAACTGTTTTTT | CASSHDSEKLFF | - | - | TRBJ1-4 | TRBV7-2
TGCGCCAGCAGCCAAGGTGGTCGGGGGGCAAGGGACACCATATATTTT | CASSQGGRGARDTIYF | - | once | TRBJ1-3 | TRBV4-1
TGTGCCAGCAGCCAATTCCAACAGGGGGCGCGGGGAAACACCATATATTTT | CASSQFQQGARGNTIYF | TRBD1 | - | TRBJ1-3 | TRBV3-1/TRBV3-2
TGTGCCAGCAGCCCTCGACAGGGGCATTCACCCCTCCACTTT | CASSPRQGHSPLHF | TRBD1 | few | TRBJ1-6 | TRBV14
TGTGCCAGCAGCTACCTGGGACAGAACACTGAAGCTTTCTTT | CASSYLGQNTEAFF | - | - | TRBJ1-1 | TRBV7-2
TGCGCCAGCAGGGTGACTAGCAATACGCAGTATTTT | CASRVTSNTQYF | TRBD2 | - | TRBJ2-3 | TRBV10-2
TGTGCCAGCACTTTAACCAGCAGATACAACGAGCAGTACTTC | CASTLTSRYNEQYF | - | - | TRBJ2-7 | TRBV28